Presented here are 15 T cell receptor beta chains from one specimen sequenced in a study of glioma-infiltrating T cells after dendritic cell vaccination. Repertoires were generated with immunoSEQ multiplex PCR, while TCRdb's copy carries only in-frame clones and drops some. The sample yields about 82,000 clones, 70% to 90% seen once. Sequencing used blood, obtained before dendritic cell vaccination. The receptors were gathered from a human donor with glioblastoma.

This chain uses TRBV6-6 with TRBJ2-7, with D hard to call. V lost 2 bases, J lost 0 bases, and 8 bases lay in between. CDR3 length equals 14 residues. Germline V gives CDR1 MNHNY, CDR2 SVGAGI (reference sequence). The CDR3 loop reads CASSYPPSSYEQYF. The CDR3 DNA follows: TGTGCCAGCAGTTACCCCCCCAGCTCCTACGAGCAGTACTTC.

The chain employs TRBV5-1 and TRBJ1-2; 10 bases agree with TRBD1. Germline CDR1 and CDR2: SGHRS and YFSETQ. The CDR3 has 15 amino acids. With 7 bases clipped from V and 5 bases from J, the junction kept 11 bases outside the gene matches. The CDR3 loop reads CASASGTGDLYGYTF. The DNA for the CDR3 is TGCGCCAGCGCCTCCGGGACAGGGGATTTGTATGGCTACACCTTC.

V is TRBV7-9 and J is TRBJ2-1; 7 bases are a match to TRBD2. Trimming took 1 base from V and 0 from J; bases not matched to a gene: 12. CDR1 and CDR2 from the germline V gene are SEHNR and FQNEAQ (reference sequence). This CDR3 region has 19 residues. CDR3 DNA: TGTGCCAGCAGCTTAGGGCGGCTAGCGGACATAAGCTCCTACAATGAGCAGTTCTTC. Its translation: CASSLGRLADISSYNEQFF. Based on the CDR3 plus reference TRBV7-9 and TRBJ2-1, the full variable domain is DTGVSQNPRHKITKRGQNVTFRCDPISEHNRLYWYRQTLGQGPEFLTYFQNEAQLEKSRLLSDRFSAERPKGSFSTLEIQRTEQGDSAMYLCASSLGRLADISSYNEQFFGPGTRLTVL.

This clone came up once. The CDR3 protein is CASSQSTSSYEQYF. CDR3 nucleotides: TGTGCCAGCAGTCAATCGACTAGTTCCTACGAGCAGTACTTC. V usage is TRBV6-6 and J usage is TRBJ2-7; D might be TRBD2 (6 bases). CDR1 is MNHNY and CDR2 is SVGAGI in the germline V gene (reference sequence). The CDR3 runs to 14 residues. Between the trimmed V and J ends, which lost 5 bases and 1 base, there was a span of 12 bases.

The J gene is TRBJ2-1, the V gene TRBV9, with 7 bases lining up with TRBD2. Germline V lookup: CDR1 SGDLS, CDR2 YYNGEE. V lost 3 bases, J lost 7 bases, and 10 bases stayed unmatched. CDR3 size: 15 residues. The CDR3 DNA follows: TGTGCCAGCAGCGAATCGGGGGGAGGAGGAAATGAGCAGTTCTTC. Translated: CASSESGGGGNEQFF.

This clone was detected only a few times. The rearrangement joins TRBV5-4 to TRBJ2-4; D gene uncertain. The CDR3 length is 13 residues. Trimming removed 5 bases at V and 16 bases at J, with 22 bases between. Germline V gives CDR1 SGHNT, CDR2 YYREEE (reference sequence). CDR3 amino acids: CASRDIDRDKAYF. The CDR3 nucleotides read TGTGCCAGCAGGGATATTGACCGCGACAAAGCTTACTTC.

This CDR3 is CASSPLAGFQETQYF. DNA of the CDR3: TGCGCCAGCAGCCCCCTGGCGGGGTTCCAAGAGACCCAGTACTTC. This sequence joins TRBV5-1 and TRBJ2-5, with D perhaps matching TRBD2 (6 bases). Trimming left V 4 bases short and J 1 base short, with 14 bases between. CDR1 and CDR2 (germline): SGHRS, YFSETQ. This CDR3 contains 15 residues.

A remark on this clone: Additional DNA sequences in this sample encode the identical CDR3. J is TRBJ2-1 and V is TRBV5-1, with 8 bases fitting TRBD1. The V and J ends lost 0 bases and 1 base, in that order; junction bases with no gene match: 0. This CDR3 has 15 amino acids. Germline V CDR1 and CDR2: SGHRS, YFSETQ. DNA for the CDR3: TGCGCCAGCAGCTTGGGACAGGGGTCCTACAATGAGCAGTTCTTC. This encodes CASSLGQGSYNEQFF.

The J gene is TRBJ2-1, the V gene TRBV5-8; 9 positions match TRBD2. Germline lookup yields CDR1 SGHTS and CDR2 YDEGEE. The V gene end was trimmed by 1 base and the J gene end by 7 bases; junction bases not matched to a gene: 12. This CDR3 has 17 residues. For the CDR3, the DNA is TGTGCCAGCAGCTTGAGGGCCCGGGGCGGGGGGGGAAATGAGCAGTTCTTC. This encodes CASSLRARGGGGNEQFF.

The chain couples TRBV14 to TRBJ1-1; D call uncertain. V was pared by 0 bases and J by 1 base, with 6 bases between. There are 14 residues in the CDR3. The germline gives CDR1 SGHDN, CDR2 FVKESK. CDR3 nucleotides: TGTGCCAGCAGCCAAGATCCAGAGAACACTGAAGCTTTCTTT. It codes for CASSQDPENTEAFF.

The chain is built from TRBV9 and TRBJ2-2; 14 nucleotides agree with TRBD2. The CDR3 runs 16 residues. The junction had 0 bases not matched to a gene; V was cut back by 0 bases and J by 5 bases. CDR1 and CDR2 from the germline V gene are SGDLS and YYNGEE. CDR3 in amino acids: CASSVGLAGGTGELFF. The CDR3, as DNA: TGTGCCAGCAGCGTAGGACTAGCGGGAGGGACCGGGGAGCTGTTTTTT.

The J gene is TRBJ1-3, the V gene TRBV7-2; perhaps TRBD1 as D (5 bases). The V end lost 3 bases, the J end lost 0 bases, and 12 bases lay between the germline ends. This CDR3 spans 16 amino acids. Germline V lookup: CDR1 SGHTA, CDR2 FQGNSA. CDR3 coding DNA: TGTGCCAGCAGCTTGGGGCAGCCCTTCTCTGGAAACACCATATATTTT. Translated: CASSLGQPFSGNTIYF.

J is TRBJ1-2 and V is TRBV2, with 10 nucleotides matching TRBD1. Germline assignment: CDR1 SNHLY and CDR2 FYNNEI. CDR3 size: 15 residues. Trimming removed 3 bases from V and 6 bases from J; junction bases left unmatched: 7. The CDR3 DNA reads as TGTGCCAGCAGTGACTCCCGGACAGGGGGGGATGGCTACACCTTC. This translates into CASSDSRTGGDGYTF.

This clone was seen a single time. The chain employs TRBV6-5 and TRBJ2-7; no clear D gene. CDR1 MNHEY and CDR2 SVGAGI come from the germline V gene. Trimming removed 0 bases from V and 1 base from J, with 10 bases in between. The CDR3 consists of 15 residues. For the CDR3, the DNA is TGTGCCAGCAGTTACTCTGGTGCGACTTCCTACGAGCAGTACTTC. Its protein is CASSYSGATSYEQYF.

This clone was observed once. Here the CDR3 DNA reads TGTGCCAGCTCCTCGGACAGAAGCATGAACACTGAAGCTTTCTTT. Translating it yields CASSSDRSMNTEAFF. The chain combines TRBV18 with TRBJ1-1; tentatively, D is TRBD1 (6 bases). The V end was cut by 6 bases, the J end by 0 bases, with 14 bases between. Germline CDR1 reads KGHSH; CDR2 reads LQKENI. The CDR3 is 15 amino acids.